The clone carrying this T cell receptor (beta chain) appeared a few times. This sample is part of a study of T cells of healthy individuals. The ends were cut back, 1 base at V and 0 bases at J, with 4 bases in the middle. The length of the CDR3 is 14 residues. TCRdb re-derived calls from the 5' RACE reads in MiXCR, one entry per CDR3 protein. This table has 60,000 to 80,000 distinct CDR3 sequences, roughly 16% appearing once. The chain uses TRBV12-3 or TRBV12-4 and TRBJ2-1; D gene uncertain. This clonotype was obtained from a human donor in good health. The CDR3 here is CASSLVPSYNEQFF. The CDR3 bases are TGTGCCAGCAGTTTAGTGCCCTCCTACAATGAGCAGTTCTTC.